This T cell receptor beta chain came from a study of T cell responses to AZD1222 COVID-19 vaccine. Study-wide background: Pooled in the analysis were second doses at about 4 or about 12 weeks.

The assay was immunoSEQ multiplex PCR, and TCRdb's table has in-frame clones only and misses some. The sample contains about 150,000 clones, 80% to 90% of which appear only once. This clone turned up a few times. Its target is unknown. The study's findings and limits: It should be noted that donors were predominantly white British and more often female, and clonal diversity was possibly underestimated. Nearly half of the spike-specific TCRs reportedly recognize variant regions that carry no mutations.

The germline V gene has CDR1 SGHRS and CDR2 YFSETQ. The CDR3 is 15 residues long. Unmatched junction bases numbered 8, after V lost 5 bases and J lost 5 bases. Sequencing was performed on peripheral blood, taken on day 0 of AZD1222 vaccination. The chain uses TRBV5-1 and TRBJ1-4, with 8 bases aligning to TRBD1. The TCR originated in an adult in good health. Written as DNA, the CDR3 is TGCGCCAGCAGTTCATCACAGGGGGGGAATGAAAAACTGTTTTTT. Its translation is CASSSSQGGNEKLFF.